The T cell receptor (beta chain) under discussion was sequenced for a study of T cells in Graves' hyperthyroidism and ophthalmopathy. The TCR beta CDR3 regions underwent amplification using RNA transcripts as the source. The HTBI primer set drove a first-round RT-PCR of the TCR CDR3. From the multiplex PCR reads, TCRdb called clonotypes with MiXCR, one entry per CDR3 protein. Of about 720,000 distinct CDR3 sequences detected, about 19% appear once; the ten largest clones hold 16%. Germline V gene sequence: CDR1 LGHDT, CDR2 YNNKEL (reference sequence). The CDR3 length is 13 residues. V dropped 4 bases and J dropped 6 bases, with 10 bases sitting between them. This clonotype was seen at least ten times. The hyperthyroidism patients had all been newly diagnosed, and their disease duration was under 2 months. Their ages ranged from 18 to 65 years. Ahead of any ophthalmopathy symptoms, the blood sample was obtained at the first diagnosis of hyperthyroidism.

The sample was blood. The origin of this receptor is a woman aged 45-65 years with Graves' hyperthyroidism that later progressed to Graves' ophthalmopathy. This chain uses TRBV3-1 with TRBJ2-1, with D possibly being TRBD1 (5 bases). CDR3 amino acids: CASSRQGPNEQFF. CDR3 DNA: TGTGCCAGCAGCCGTCAGGGCCCCAATGAGCAGTTCTTC.